The 32 T cell receptor beta chains below were found in one sample sequenced in a study of immune heterogeneity within non-small cell lung tumors. Amplifying TCR beta CDR3 involved multiplex PCR carried out with 32 V and 13 J primers. TCRdb redid the calling of the multiplex PCR reads with MiXCR, one entry per CDR3 protein. The sample has approximately 3,300 distinct CDR3 sequences, around half seen once; the top ten hold 10% to 15%. Bulk tumor genomic DNA (approximately 640 ng per sample) served as template. Widely spaced biopsies, several per primary tumor, were obtained at surgery. Undergoing curative surgery were patients whose non-small cell lung cancer was untreated and newly diagnosed. Source material: lung tumor tissue. These receptors came from a man aged 55 to 70 with non-small cell lung cancer.

By sample fraction, this clonotype is large. The V gene is TRBV12-3 or TRBV12-4, the J gene TRBJ1-2; D not resolved. Trimming shortened V by 1 base and J by 2 bases, and 5 bases separated the two germline ends. The CDR3 is 13 amino acids. CDR3 sequence (DNA): TGTGCCAGCAGTTTAGACGGAAACTATGGCTACACCTTC. Residues: CASSLDGNYGYTF.

The V call is TRBV6-2 or TRBV6-3, the J call TRBJ1-2; D might be TRBD1 (5 bases). Germline lookup yields CDR1 MNHEY and CDR2 SVGEGT. V lost 6 bases and J 5 bases, leaving 25 bases between the germline ends. The CDR3 extends over 17 amino acids. This CDR3 is CASSLSVRGRVGYGYTF. CDR3 bases: TGTGCCAGCAGCTTATCCGTTAGGGGTAGGGTCGGGTATGGCTACACCTTC.

By sample fraction, this clonotype is medium-sized. The V and J genes are TRBV7-9 and TRBJ2-1; 13 bases align to TRBD2. The CDR3 covers 14 residues. Germline CDR1 and CDR2: SEHNR and FQNEAQ (reference sequence). V was pared by 3 bases and J by 12 bases, with 5 bases of the junction left unmatched. For the CDR3, the DNA is TGTGCCAGCAGCTTGGGACTAGCGGGACCCAGGCAGTTCTTC. This gives the protein CASSLGLAGPRQFF.

This clonotype is labeled as large. The chain employs TRBV5-1 and TRBJ1-5, with D tentatively TRBD1 (6 bases). Germline V gene lookup returns CDR1 SGHRS and CDR2 YFSETQ. Trimming cost V 4 bases and J 4 bases, with 9 bases left between them. The CDR3 sequence is 13 residues long. The CDR3 loop reads CASSIQGNQPQHF. As DNA, the CDR3 is TGCGCCAGCAGCATACAGGGTAATCAGCCCCAGCATTTT.

The CDR3 spells CASSRLQGDEQYF. CDR3 in DNA: TGCGCCAGCAGCCGATTACAGGGGGACGAGCAGTACTTC. The V call is TRBV4-3, the J call TRBJ2-7; 8 bases fit TRBD1. Trimming cost V 4 bases and J 5 bases; bases outside gene matches: 4. The V gene's germline CDR1 is LGHNA and CDR2 YSLEER. This CDR3 has 13 amino acids.

This chain connects TRBV27 to TRBJ2-7; D might be TRBD1 (6 bases). Germline V lookup: CDR1 MNHEY, CDR2 SMNVEV (reference sequence). V gave up 3 bases and J gave up 3 bases, with 9 bases separating them. The CDR3 loop spans 13 amino acids. This CDR3 is CASSLAQGYEQYF. DNA of the CDR3: TGTGCCAGCAGTTTGGCACAGGGCTACGAGCAGTACTTC.

The chain carries TRBV6-2 or TRBV6-3 and TRBJ2-3, with 11 bases fitting TRBD2. The CDR3 runs to 14 residues. Germline CDR1 and CDR2: MNHEY and SVGEGT. V shed 6 bases and J 5 bases; nucleotides not matched to a gene: 4. The CDR3 sequence is CASRGLAARDTQYF. For the CDR3, the DNA is TGTGCCAGCAGGGGACTAGCGGCTAGAGATACGCAGTATTTT.

The V call is TRBV19, the J call TRBJ2-1, with 9 nucleotides matching TRBD1. V lost 5 bases to trimming and J lost 4 bases; unmatched junction nucleotides: 3. The CDR3 contains 14 residues. Germline V gene lookup returns CDR1 LNHDA and CDR2 SQIVND (reference sequence). The CDR3 DNA is TGTGCCAGTAGTGGGACAGGGAGTTACAATGAGCAGTTCTTC. Protein sequence: CASSGTGSYNEQFF.

Sample share makes this clonotype medium-sized (0.01 to 0.1%). The chain has TRBV6-1 and TRBJ2-2, with D perhaps given as TRBD1 or TRBD2 (5 bases each). Trimming took 5 bases from V and 3 from J, leaving 13 bases between them. Germline V CDR1 and CDR2: MNHNS, SASEGT. There are 15 residues in the CDR3. The CDR3 protein is CASSTNGGDTGELFF. In DNA form, the CDR3 reads TGTGCCAGCAGTACTAATGGGGGAGACACCGGGGAGCTGTTTTTT.

A remark on this clonotype: This may be a read error: a much more frequent sequence differs by one nucleotide. The V and J genes are TRBV5-1 and TRBJ2-5; 9 nucleotides agree with TRBD2. The V and J ends lost 6 bases and 5 bases, in that order; junction bases with no gene match: 11. The CDR3 is made up of 15 amino acids. Germline values: CDR1 SGHRS, CDR2 YFSETQ. CDR3 sequence (DNA): TGCGCCAGCATCCCGTCCTTAGCGGGAGTGGAGACCCAGTACTTC. Protein: CASIPSLAGVETQYF.

This clonotype showed up just a few times. The V and J genes are TRBV6-2 or TRBV6-3 and TRBJ2-7, with 9 bases matching TRBD2. This CDR3 contains 16 residues. The germline V gene encodes CDR1 MNHEY and CDR2 SVGEGT. The CDR3 loop is CSSSERLADFSYEQYV. CDR3 nucleotides: TGTTCCAGCAGCGAACGACTAGCGGATTTCTCCTACGAGCAGTACGTC.

The chain uses TRBV6-2 or TRBV6-3 and TRBJ1-1; possible D gene TRBD1, 5 bases. V was cut by 4 bases and J by 1 base, with 7 bases left in between. The length of the CDR3 is 13 residues. The germline V gene has CDR1 MNHEY and CDR2 SVGEGT. CDR3 coding DNA: TGTGCCAGCAGTTTAACAGGGAACACTGAAGCTTTCTTT. Translated, it gives CASSLTGNTEAFF.

This clonotype was recorded only once. The chain is built from TRBV6-2 or TRBV6-3 and TRBJ2-7, with 8 nucleotides matching TRBD1. Germline CDR1 MNHEY, CDR2 SVGEGT. The CDR3 loop spans 14 amino acids. The J segment lost 3 bases and the V segment lost 2 bases, leaving 3 bases of the junction unmatched. The CDR3 DNA sequence: TGTGCCAGCAGTTACCCGGGACAGGTCTACGAGCAGTACTTC. The encoded protein is CASSYPGQVYEQYF.

V is TRBV20-1 and J is TRBJ1-5; D is uncertain. V shed 4 bases and J shed 0 bases, with 16 bases lying between them. The CDR3 length is 16 residues. Per germline, CDR1 DFQATT and CDR2 SNEGSKA (reference sequence). CDR3 nucleotide sequence: TGCAGTGCTAAGACGTTTCTGGGATATAGCAATCAGCCCCAGCATTTT. Residues: CSAKTFLGYSNQPQHF.

Details on this clonotype: This may be a read error: a much more frequent sequence differs by one nucleotide. V usage is TRBV6-1 and J usage is TRBJ1-1, with D tentatively TRBD1 (5 bases). The CDR3 contains 13 residues. V lost 5 bases, J lost 8 bases, and 15 bases lay in between. The germline gives CDR1 MNHNS, CDR2 SASEGT. CDR3 region: CASSRTWGGEAFF. The CDR3 bases are TGTGCCAGCAGTCGGACATGGGGGGGGGAAGCTTTCTTT.

The rearrangement uses TRBV12-3 or TRBV12-4 and TRBJ1-4; D remains ambiguous. V dropped 4 bases and J dropped 4 bases, with 7 bases sitting between them. The CDR3 is made up of 13 amino acids. The DNA for the CDR3 is TGTGCCAGCAGTTCCCGGGATAATGAAAAACTGTTTTTT. The encoded protein is CASSSRDNEKLFF.

The chain is built from TRBV12-3 or TRBV12-4 and TRBJ2-3, with 11 bases fitting TRBD2. The CDR3 has 16 residues. J was trimmed by 1 base and V by 7 bases; bases with no gene match: 7. Here the CDR3 reads CASIPLLAGGTDTQYF. In nucleotides, the CDR3 is TGTGCCAGCATCCCCCTACTAGCGGGGGGCACAGATACGCAGTATTTT.

V usage is TRBV9 and J usage is TRBJ2-7, with D possibly TRBD2 on 5 matching bases. The CDR3 consists of 15 residues. Germline assignment: CDR1 SGDLS and CDR2 YYNGEE. Trimming took off 2 bases at V and 2 bases at J, with 14 bases between the two ends. CDR3 nucleotides: TGTGCCAGCAGCGTTGGACTTGAAGCAACCTACGAGCAGTACTTC. As protein: CASSVGLEATYEQYF.

This clonotype has only a few counts. The V and J genes are TRBV6-6 and TRBJ2-7; 10 bases match TRBD1. V shed 0 bases, J shed 7 bases, and the junction held 18 bases outside the gene matches. Germline V gene sequence: CDR1 MNHNY, CDR2 SVGAGI (reference sequence). The CDR3 totals 19 residues. The CDR3 is CASSYSRWRDRGLVVEQYF. Written as DNA, the CDR3 is TGTGCCAGCAGTTACTCGAGGTGGCGGGACAGGGGCCTGGTAGTGGAGCAGTACTTC.

This sequence joins TRBV19 and TRBJ2-7; TRBD1 or TRBD2 may be the D gene (5 bases each). The V end was cut by 3 bases, the J end by 0 bases, with 12 bases between. CDR3 length: 15 residues. Germline V gives CDR1 LNHDA, CDR2 SQIVND (reference sequence). The CDR3 DNA reads as TGTGCCAGTAGTATGAGGGGCTCCAGCTCCTACGAGCAGTACTTC. Protein: CASSMRGSSSYEQYF. Drawing the rest from reference TRBV19 and TRBJ2-7, the complete variable domain is DGGITQSPKYLFRKEGQNVTLSCEQNLNHDAMYWYRQDPGQGLRLIYYSQIVNDFQKGDIAEGYSVSREKKESFPLTVTSAQKNPTAFYLCASSMRGSSSYEQYFGPGTRLTVT.

Of note for this clonotype: A much larger clone differs by one base, so this may be a read error. V is TRBV4-1 and J is TRBJ2-5; D unclear. The CDR3 loop spans 13 amino acids. Germline loops: CDR1 MGHRA, CDR2 YSYEKL. Trimming removed 2 bases at V and 8 bases at J, with 12 bases between. For the CDR3, the DNA is TGCGCCAGCAGCCAAACCCAGATGGACACCCAGTACTTC. This codes for CASSQTQMDTQYF.

In its sample, this clonotype is medium-sized (0.01 to 0.1%). This chain links TRBV20-1 with TRBJ2-2; D gene ambiguous. Germline assignment: CDR1 DFQATT and CDR2 SNEGSKA (reference sequence). The CDR3 totals 13 residues. The germline V and J ends were trimmed by 0 bases and 4 bases, with 6 bases remaining between them. CDR3 in DNA: TGCAGTGCTAGAGATCAAGGCACCGGGGAGCTGTTTTTT. Amino acids: CSARDQGTGELFF.

Points on this clonotype: Compared with germline, one end of the junction differs, possibly owing to a read error. The chain recombines TRBV7-7 with TRBJ2-1; 10 bases line up with TRBD2. The germline CDR1 and CDR2 sequences are SSHAT and FNYEAQ (reference sequence). The CDR3 totals 20 residues. Here the CDR3 DNA reads TGTGCTAGCAGCTTAAAGGACACAACTAGCGGGGTCGACTCCTACAATGAGCAGTTCTTC. This codes for CASSLKDTTSGVDSYNEQFF.

This clonotype showed up just once. V is TRBV2 and J is TRBJ1-5; 7 nucleotides align to TRBD1. With V trimmed by 4 bases and J by 0 bases, 3 bases remained unmatched. This CDR3 is built from 15 residues. The germline V gene encodes CDR1 SNHLY and CDR2 FYNNEI. The CDR3 DNA sequence: TGTGCCAGCAGTGGGGACAGATCTAGCAATCAGCCCCAGCATTTT. Its protein is CASSGDRSSNQPQHF.

This clonotype has only one observation. The CDR3 DNA sequence: TGTGCCAGCACAGACCAGGGGGCCGGGAATGAGCAGTTCTTC. Translating it yields CASTDQGAGNEQFF. The chain recombines TRBV6-2 or TRBV6-3 with TRBJ2-1; 8 nucleotides match TRBD1. With V trimmed by 7 bases and J by 7 bases, 9 bases remained unmatched. Germline values: CDR1 MNHEY, CDR2 SVGEGT. The CDR3 has 14 residues.

This clonotype is medium-sized by share. This chain links TRBV6-4 with TRBJ1-1; 7 bases are shared with TRBD1. Losses at the gene ends were 6 bases for V and 0 bases for J; bases not matched to a gene: 7. The CDR3 extends over 15 amino acids. CDR1 MRHNA and CDR2 SNTAGT come from the germline V gene. CDR3 sequence: CASRETGRVNTEAFF. For the CDR3, the DNA is TGTGCCAGCAGAGAGACAGGGAGAGTGAACACTGAAGCTTTCTTT.

This clonotype is medium-sized by share. The rearrangement joins TRBV18 to TRBJ2-7; TRBD2 aligns across 8 bases. CDR3 length: 13 amino acids. The germline V gene has CDR1 KGHSH and CDR2 LQKENI. The trim removed 3 bases at V and 3 bases at J, leaving 1 base unmatched. For the CDR3, the DNA is TGTGCCAGCTCACCCCGGGGGGGCTACGAGCAGTACGTC. It is translated as CASSPRGGYEQYV.

About this clonotype: A clone one base away is much larger, so this may be a read error. The chain combines TRBV6-9 with TRBJ2-5; 8 bases are a match to TRBD1. Losses at the gene ends were 3 bases for V and 5 bases for J; bases not matched to a gene: 5. This CDR3 has 14 residues. The germline V gene encodes CDR1 MNHGY and CDR2 SVAAGI. The CDR3 loop reads CASSYGQGGETQYF. In nucleotides, the CDR3 is TGTGCCAGCAGTTACGGACAGGGTGGGGAGACCCAGTACTTC.

This chain connects TRBV12-3 or TRBV12-4 to TRBJ2-6, with a possible D match to TRBD1 (6 bases). CDR3 size: 16 residues. V shed 5 bases and J shed 1 base, with 12 bases lying between them. CDR3 loop: CASSTIRGSGANVLTF. For the CDR3, the DNA is TGTGCCAGCAGTACTATCAGGGGTTCTGGGGCCAACGTCCTGACTTTC.

This chain links TRBV6-4 with TRBJ2-3, with 9 bases matching TRBD1. This CDR3 spans 16 amino acids. V lost 4 bases to trimming and J lost 1 base; unmatched junction nucleotides: 6. Germline assignment: CDR1 MRHNA and CDR2 SNTAGT. The CDR3: CASSGGDRDGTDTQYF. CDR3 DNA sequence: TGTGCCAGCAGTGGCGGGGACAGGGACGGCACAGATACGCAGTATTTT.

The chain recombines TRBV6-5 with TRBJ2-3, with D possibly being TRBD2 (6 bases). This CDR3 spans 17 amino acids. Trimming stripped 4 bases from V and 4 bases from J, with 21 bases between. Germline values: CDR1 MNHEY, CDR2 SVGAGI. The CDR3: CASSSPGLAGMADTQYF. For the CDR3, the DNA is TGTGCCAGCAGTTCCCCGGGACTGGCGGGAATGGCAGATACGCAGTATTTT.

This clonotype was seen at least ten times. The rearrangement joins TRBV20-1 to TRBJ2-6; TRBD1 matches at 9 bases. The CDR3 is made up of 18 amino acids. Germline trimming cut 6 bases from V and 2 bases from J; bases unmatched to any gene: 14. Germline CDR1 and CDR2: DFQATT and SNEGSKA (reference sequence). Here the CDR3 DNA reads TGCAGTGCCGGGAAAAGGGGACAGGGTGTTACTGGGGCCAACGTCCTGACTTTC. Translating gives CSAGKRGQGVTGANVLTF.